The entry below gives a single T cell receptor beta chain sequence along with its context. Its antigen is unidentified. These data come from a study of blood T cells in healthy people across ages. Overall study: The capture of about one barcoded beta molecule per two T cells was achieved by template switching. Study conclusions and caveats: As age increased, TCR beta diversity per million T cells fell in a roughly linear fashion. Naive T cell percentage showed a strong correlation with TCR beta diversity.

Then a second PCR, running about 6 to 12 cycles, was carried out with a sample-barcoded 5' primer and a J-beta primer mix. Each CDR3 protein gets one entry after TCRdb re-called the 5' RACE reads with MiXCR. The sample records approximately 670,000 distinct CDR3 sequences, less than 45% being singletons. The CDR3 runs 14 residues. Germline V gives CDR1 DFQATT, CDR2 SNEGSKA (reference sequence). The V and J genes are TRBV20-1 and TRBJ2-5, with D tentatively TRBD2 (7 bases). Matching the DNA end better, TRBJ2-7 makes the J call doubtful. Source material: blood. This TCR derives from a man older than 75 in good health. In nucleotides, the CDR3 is TGCAGTGCTAGAGAGTCCCAGGGGAGGGACGAGCAGTACTTC. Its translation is CSARESQGRDEQYF.